What follows are 17 T cell receptor beta chains derived from one specimen sequenced in a study of shared clonotypes between healthy human individuals. Sequencing used immunoSEQ multiplex PCR; TCRdb keeps in-frame clones, though not all of them. Seen here are 90,000 to 120,000 clones, around 64% observed once, and the top ten hold approximately 24%. The sequencing input was memory CD8+ T cells sorted from blood. As to subset: CD45RO+ cells pooled with CCR7-negative TemRA cells. All receptors come from a woman aged 25-40 years in good health.

This clone showed up many times. V gene TRBV7-8 combines with J gene TRBJ1-1; tentatively, D is TRBD1 (5 bases). Trimming cost V 4 bases and J 4 bases, with 16 bases left between them. The CDR3 has 15 residues. Per germline, CDR1 SGHVS and CDR2 FQNEAQ. CDR3 bases: TGTGCCAGCAGCTCGACAGCCGAAGAAACCACTGAAGCTTTCTTT. Protein sequence: CASSSTAEETTEAFF.

The chain recombines TRBV29-1 with TRBJ2-4, with 8 bases fitting TRBD1. V was pared by 4 bases and J by 7 bases, with 6 bases of the junction left unmatched. Per the germline V gene, CDR1 is SQVTM and CDR2 is ANQGSEA. The CDR3 is made up of 13 amino acids. The CDR3 DNA is TGCAGCGTTGCACCTCAGGGGGCGAACATTCAGTACTTC. It yields the protein CSVAPQGANIQYF.

At least ten counts were recorded for this clone. Other DNA variants within this sample encode the same CDR3. The chain recombines TRBV28 with TRBJ2-2; TRBD2 is a possible D gene (6 bases). V lost 3 bases and J lost 6, with 11 bases in between. The CDR3 runs to 14 residues. Germline-derived CDR1 and CDR2 are MDHEN and SYDVKM. CDR3 sequence (DNA): TGTGCCAGCAGTTTCGCCCTAGCGTCCGGGGAGCTGTTTTTT. It specifies CASSFALASGELFF.

The V gene is TRBV28, the J gene TRBJ1-2; the match to TRBD1 covers 7 bases. The germline V gene has CDR1 MDHEN and CDR2 SYDVKM. The CDR3 consists of 16 residues. After removal of 2 bases from V and 6 bases from J, the junction contained 12 bases not matched to a gene. In DNA, the CDR3 is TGTGCCAGCAGTTTAGGCCCGGACAGGTTGGATAATGGCTACACCTTC. Amino acid sequence: CASSLGPDRLDNGYTF.

CDR3 region: CASSPGTGLYPQYF. The CDR3 coding sequence is TGTGCCAGCAGCCCCGGGACAGGGCTCTACCCACAGTACTTC. The chain carries TRBV7-2 and TRBJ2-7; TRBD1 aligns across 9 bases. In germline, CDR1 is SGHTA, CDR2 FQGNSA. The CDR3 loop spans 14 amino acids. V shed 5 bases, J shed 10 bases, and the junction held 12 bases outside the gene matches.

The J gene is TRBJ2-1, the V gene TRBV11-2, with D unresolved. Germline V gene lookup returns CDR1 SGHAT and CDR2 FQNNGV. The V end lost 4 bases, the J end lost 4 bases, and 11 bases lay between the germline ends. The CDR3 has 14 amino acids. The CDR3 DNA is TGTGCCAGCAGCTCCAGAGGTGCGTACAATGAGCAGTTCTTC. Translating gives CASSSRGAYNEQFF.

The chain joins TRBV21-1 to TRBJ2-5; no check of the table's D call, TRBD1, against the DNA was made. Near its end, the DNA agrees better with TRBJ2-7, so the J call may be wrong. TRBV21-1 is shown as a pseudogene. The CDR3 runs 14 residues. CDR3 residues: CASSSPVGTYEQYF. The CDR3 bases are TGTGCCAGCAGCAGCCCGGTGGGCACCTACGAGCAGTACTTC.

This chain joins TRBV10-3 and TRBJ1-3; D is perhaps TRBD1 (5 bases). Trimming stripped 10 bases from V and 2 bases from J, with 15 bases between. From germline, CDR1 is ENHRY and CDR2 SYGVKD. CDR3 length: 14 residues. CDR3 in DNA: TGTGCCACCAGCCAGACAGTAACTGGAAACACCATATATTTT. Residues: CATSQTVTGNTIYF.

This clone was seen more than once but under ten times. V usage is TRBV5-6 and J usage is TRBJ2-1; no clear D gene. V was clipped by 1 base and J by 9 bases, with 11 bases between them. The CDR3 spans 13 residues. CDR1 is SGHDT and CDR2 is YYEEEE in the germline V gene. The CDR3 bases are TGTGCCAGCAGCTTGAAGCCGAACGGTGAGCAGTTCTTC. This sequence encodes CASSLKPNGEQFF. Combining the CDR3 with reference TRBV5-6 and TRBJ2-1 gives the whole variable domain DAGVTQSPTHLIKTRGQQVTLRCSPKSGHDTVSWYQQALGQGPQFIFQYYEEEERQRGNFPDRFSGHQFPNYSSELNVNALLLGDSALYLCASSLKPNGEQFFGPGTRLTVL.

This chain joins TRBV18 and TRBJ2-7, with 12 bases identical to TRBD2. This CDR3 is built from 17 residues. With 1 base clipped from V and 2 bases from J, the junction kept 6 bases outside the gene matches. Germline V gives CDR1 KGHSH, CDR2 LQKENI. CDR3 amino acids: CASSPQGLAGIPYEQYF. Here the CDR3 DNA reads TGTGCCAGCTCACCACAGGGACTAGCGGGTATACCCTACGAGCAGTACTTC.

The rearrangement uses TRBV5-6 and TRBJ1-2, with D perhaps matching TRBD1 (5 bases). This CDR3 has 12 amino acids. CDR1 and CDR2 from the germline V gene are SGHDT and YYEEEE. Trimming cost V 0 bases and J 6 bases, with 6 bases left between them. The CDR3 region has the DNA TGTGCCAGCAGCTTGGGGGGGAATGGCTACACCTTC. Amino acid sequence: CASSLGGNGYTF.

J is TRBJ2-3 and V is TRBV4-1; D not certain. The germline CDR1 and CDR2 sequences are MGHRA and YSYEKL. The CDR3 contains 14 residues. Trimming removed 0 bases from V and 9 bases from J, with 13 bases in between. The CDR3 region is CASSQESLLSTQYF. The CDR3 DNA follows: TGCGCCAGCAGCCAAGAGTCATTACTCTCAACGCAGTATTTT.

This clone was seen ten or more times. The chain combines TRBV6-1 with TRBJ1-5; D perhaps matches TRBD1 (5 bases). Germline CDR1 reads MNHNS; CDR2 reads SASEGT. V shed 0 bases and J shed 5 bases, with 11 bases lying between them. This CDR3 contains 15 residues. DNA of the CDR3: TGTGCCAGCAGTGAAGCCGCGTCGGGGCATCAGCCCCAGCATTTT. Translated: CASSEAASGHQPQHF.

The V call is TRBV15, the J call TRBJ2-3, with D perhaps TRBD1 (5 bases). CDR3 length equals 16 residues. V was cut by 5 bases and J by 5 bases, with 20 bases left in between. Germline lookup yields CDR1 LNHNV and CDR2 YYDKDF (reference sequence). In DNA, the CDR3 is TGTGCCACCAGCCCTGAACCAGGGTTCAACAGAGATACGCAGTATTTT. It yields the protein CATSPEPGFNRDTQYF.

The chain uses TRBV28 and TRBJ1-5; maybe TRBD1 (6 bases). CDR1 MDHEN and CDR2 SYDVKM come from the germline V gene. The CDR3 spans 16 residues. Trimming took 6 bases from V and 3 from J, leaving 18 bases between them. The CDR3 DNA reads TGTGCCAGCAGACACACGGGACAAGGCCTCAATCAGCCCCAGCATTTT. Translation: CASRHTGQGLNQPQHF.

This clone was seen more than once but under ten times. The chain employs TRBV7-9 and TRBJ2-1; 8 nucleotides match TRBD1. V lost 0 bases, J lost 5 bases, and 9 bases stayed unmatched. Germline CDR1 SEHNR, CDR2 FQNEAQ (reference sequence). This CDR3 is 17 amino acids long. The CDR3 DNA reads TGTGCCAGCAGCTTAGCGCGGGCCAGGGGGCGCAACAATGAGCAGTTCTTC. This translates into CASSLARARGRNNEQFF.

The chain combines TRBV5-1 with TRBJ2-7; 7 bases agree with TRBD1. V gave up 4 bases and J gave up 3 bases; unmatched junction bases: 7. CDR1 SGHRS and CDR2 YFSETQ come from the germline V gene. CDR3 length: 14 amino acids. The CDR3, as DNA: TGCGCCAGCAGCCCGAGGGACAGCAGCTACGAGCAGTACTTC. It translates to CASSPRDSSYEQYF.